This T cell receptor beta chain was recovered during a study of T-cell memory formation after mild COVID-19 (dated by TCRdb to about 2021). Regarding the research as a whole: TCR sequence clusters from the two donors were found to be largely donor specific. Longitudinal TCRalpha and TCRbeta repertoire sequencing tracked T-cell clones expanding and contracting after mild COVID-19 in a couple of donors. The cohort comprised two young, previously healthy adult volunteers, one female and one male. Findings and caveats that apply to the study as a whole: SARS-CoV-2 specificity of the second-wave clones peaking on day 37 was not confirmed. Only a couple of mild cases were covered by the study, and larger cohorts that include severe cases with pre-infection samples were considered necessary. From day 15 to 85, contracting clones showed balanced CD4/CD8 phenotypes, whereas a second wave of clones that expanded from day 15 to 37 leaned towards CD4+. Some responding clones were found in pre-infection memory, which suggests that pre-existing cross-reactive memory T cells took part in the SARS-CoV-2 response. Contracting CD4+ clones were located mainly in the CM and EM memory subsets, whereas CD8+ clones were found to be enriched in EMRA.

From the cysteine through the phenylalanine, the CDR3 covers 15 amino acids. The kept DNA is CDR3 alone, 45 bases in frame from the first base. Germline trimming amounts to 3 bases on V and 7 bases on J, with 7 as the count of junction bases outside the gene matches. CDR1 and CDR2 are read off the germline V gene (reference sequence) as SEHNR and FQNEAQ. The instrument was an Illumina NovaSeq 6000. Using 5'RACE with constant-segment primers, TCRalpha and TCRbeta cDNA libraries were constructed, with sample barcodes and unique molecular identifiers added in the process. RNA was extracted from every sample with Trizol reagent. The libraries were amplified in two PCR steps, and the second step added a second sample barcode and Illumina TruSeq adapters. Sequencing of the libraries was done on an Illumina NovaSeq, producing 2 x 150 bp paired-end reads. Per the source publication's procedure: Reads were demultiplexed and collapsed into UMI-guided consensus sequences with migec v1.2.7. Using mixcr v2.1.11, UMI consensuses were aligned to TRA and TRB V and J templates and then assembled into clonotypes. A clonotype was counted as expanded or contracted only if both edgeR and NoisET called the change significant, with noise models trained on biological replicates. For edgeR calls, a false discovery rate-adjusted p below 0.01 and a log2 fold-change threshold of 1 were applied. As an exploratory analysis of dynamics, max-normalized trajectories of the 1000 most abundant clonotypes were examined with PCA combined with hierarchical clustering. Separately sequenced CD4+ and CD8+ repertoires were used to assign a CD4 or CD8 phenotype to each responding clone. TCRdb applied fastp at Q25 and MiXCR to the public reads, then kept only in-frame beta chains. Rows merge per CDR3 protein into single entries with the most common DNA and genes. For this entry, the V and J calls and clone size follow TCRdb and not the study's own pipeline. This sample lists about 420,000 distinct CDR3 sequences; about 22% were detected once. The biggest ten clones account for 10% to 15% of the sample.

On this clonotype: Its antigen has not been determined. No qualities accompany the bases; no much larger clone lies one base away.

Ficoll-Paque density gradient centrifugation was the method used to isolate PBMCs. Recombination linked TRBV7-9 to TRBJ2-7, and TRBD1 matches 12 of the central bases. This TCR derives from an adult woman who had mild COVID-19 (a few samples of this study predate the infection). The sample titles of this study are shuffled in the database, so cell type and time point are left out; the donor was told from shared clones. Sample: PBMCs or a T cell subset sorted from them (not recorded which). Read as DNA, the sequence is TGTGCCAGCAGCTTTCCCGGGACAGGGGGCTTAGAGCAGTACTTC. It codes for CASSFPGTGGLEQYF.